This T cell receptor beta chain was obtained from a study of T cell clonotyping in hematopoietic cell transplantation. Findings of the study overall: Broader posttransplant TCR repertoire diversity was predicted by graft donor and pretransplant recipient Inverse Simpson Index values. Recipient TCR diversity dropped after transplant; expanded clonotypes rose from day 30 to 180. Without cell sorting, CD4 versus CD8 contributions remain unresolved. At the given depth, recipient repertoires were over 95% de novo clonotypes.

Sequencing was performed with immunoSEQ multiplex PCR; in TCRdb, only in-frame clones are kept and a portion is missing. Among about 44,000 clones listed, about 93% were seen once. About this clone itself: The antigen is unknown.

Germline V CDR1 and CDR2: SGHNT, YENEEA. V lost 3 bases to trimming and J lost 1 base, with 8 bases between them. CDR3 length equals 14 residues. The sequence derives from a woman in her forties or fifties in good health. Some clones in this sample may be carry-over from other donors' samples. The sequenced sample consisted of peripheral blood mononuclear cells. The chain is built from TRBV11-3 and TRBJ2-3; a possible D gene is TRBD1 (6 bases). The CDR3: CASSFRGGTDTQYF. CDR3 bases: TGTGCCAGCAGCTTCAGGGGCGGCACAGATACGCAGTATTTT.